This T cell receptor beta chain was observed in a study of T-cell reconstitution after alpha-beta-depleted transplantation in children (dated by TCRdb to about 2016). Study-wide context: T-cell immune reconstitution after TCRalphabeta/CD19-depleted allogeneic hematopoietic cell transplantation in children was quantitatively tracked in the study by means of TCR repertoire profiling.

What the work shows at the level of the full study, not this receptor alone: The apparently early recovery of alphabetaT-cell counts about two months after transplant reportedly depended on only several hundred rapidly expanded clones that came from non-depleted graft cells. The high TCRbeta diversity at day 60 in some patients was ascribed to recipient T cells and intrathymic progenitors that had survived conditioning. Over subsequent months, a decline in hyperexpanded clone frequencies was noted, and after one year, T-cell counts and TCRbeta diversity were mostly ascribed to newly produced T cells.

The library was prepared using PCR. Sequencing was carried out with an Illumina HiSeq 2500. TCR libraries were prepared with molecular barcoding, using unique molecular identifiers to normalize TCRbeta repertoire quantification. TCRdb cleaned the public reads at Q25 with fastp, built clones with MiXCR and kept in-frame beta chains. Rows are unified per CDR3 protein, each entry keeping the most common DNA and genes. This sample gives about 250,000 distinct CDR3 sequences in total; 24% of them show up just once. The ten largest clones add up to about 4.8% of the sample. In its sample, this clonotype was seen a few times. The antigen it recognizes is unknown. Base quality data are lacking; no much larger clone is found one base away. This sample's treatment or condition label indicates: allogeneic hematopoietic cell transplantation with graft depleted of TCRalphabeta T cells and CD19 B cells. The children who served as transplant recipients had been given grafts of TCRalphabeta/CD19-depleted allogeneic hematopoietic cells.

Trimmed from V: 1 base; trimmed from J: 3 bases; junction bases lacking a gene match: 9. The CDR3 covers 18 residues, taking in both the cysteine and the phenylalanine. The read is trimmed to its CDR3 DNA, 54 bases read in frame from base 1. CDR1 and CDR2, looked up from the germline V gene, are MDHEN and SYDVKM. The specimen was PBMCs, mostly from graft donor cells, collected 360 days after TCRalphabeta/CD19-depleted stem cell transplant. This chain joins TRBV28 to TRBJ2-7; 13 central bases correspond to TRBD2. This receptor was obtained from a female patient between 2 and 15 years old who had a stem cell transplant for congenital amegakaryocytic thrombocytopenia, so the T cells may come from the graft donor. The DNA is TGTGCCAGCAGTTTATATCCTGCTCGGACTAGCGGGAGCTACGAGCAGTACTTC. Translated, this gives CASSLYPARTSGSYEQYF.